The 20 T cell receptor beta chains given below trace back to one sample, sequenced in a study of blood T cells in healthy people across ages. Next came a second PCR, run for about 6 to 11 cycles, which used a sample-barcoded 5' primer along with a J-beta primer mix. TCRdb re-analysed the 5' RACE reads in MiXCR, keeping a single row per CDR3 protein. The sample gives about 780,000 distinct CDR3 sequences, about 47% of which show up once; 15% to 20% is in the top ten. The sequencing input was blood. Source of these receptors: an elderly man in good health.

The gene calls are TRBV20-1 and TRBJ1-1; D perhaps matches TRBD1 (5 bases). Germline V gives CDR1 DFQATT, CDR2 SNEGSKA (reference sequence). Trimming took 0 bases from V and 0 from J, leaving 17 bases between them. The CDR3 consists of 17 residues. The CDR3 nucleotides read TGCAGTGCTAGAGATCTCGGGAATGGGGCGGTGAACACTGAAGCTTTCTTT. It yields the protein CSARDLGNGAVNTEAFF.

This chain uses TRBV5-1 with TRBJ1-2, with 9 bases lining up with TRBD1. J was trimmed by 6 bases and V by 3 bases; bases with no gene match: 12. Germline CDR1 is SGHRS and CDR2 is YFSETQ. This CDR3 has 16 amino acids. In nucleotides, the CDR3 is TGCGCCAGCAGCTCGGCCTTTGGACAGGGGTACGATGGCTACACCTTC. Translating gives CASSSAFGQGYDGYTF.

This chain uses TRBV5-1 with TRBJ2-6, with D hard to call. V was shortened by 0 bases and J by 3 bases, with 7 bases between the two germline ends. This CDR3 region has 15 residues. The germline V gene encodes CDR1 SGHRS and CDR2 YFSETQ. CDR3 region: CASSLVGIGANVLTF. CDR3 coding DNA: TGCGCCAGCAGCTTGGTTGGGATTGGGGCCAACGTCCTGACTTTC.

Points on this clonotype: A clone one base away is much larger, so this may be a read error. The chain has TRBV7-2 and TRBJ2-7; TRBD1 matches 10 bases. The DNA end is more similar to TRBJ2-5, so the J call may be wrong. The CDR3 length is 16 residues. Germline V gene data show CDR1 as SGHTA and CDR2 as FQGNSA. Here the CDR3 DNA reads TGTGCCAGCAGCTTATGGGGACAGGGGACGCGGGAGACCCAGTACTTC. This gives the protein CASSLWGQGTRETQYF.

The chain links TRBV28 to TRBJ1-6; 9 bases line up with TRBD1. Germline loops: CDR1 MDHEN, CDR2 SYDVKM. The junction had 5 bases not matched to a gene; V was cut back by 7 bases and J by 7 bases. This CDR3 is 14 amino acids long. In nucleotides, the CDR3 is TGTGCCAGCAACCGGGACAGGGACAATTCACCCCTCCACTTT. The encoded protein is CASNRDRDNSPLHF.

This clonotype was recorded a few times. The chain links TRBV5-4 to TRBJ2-4, with 11 nucleotides matching TRBD1. The CDR3 is 16 amino acids. The V gene's germline CDR1 is SGHNT and CDR2 YYREEE (reference sequence). V shed 4 bases, J shed 2 bases, and the junction held 5 bases outside the gene matches. The CDR3 region is CASSLGTGGTKNIQYF. CDR3 DNA: TGTGCCAGCAGCCTGGGGACAGGGGGAACCAAAAACATTCAGTACTTC. Based on the CDR3 plus reference TRBV5-4 and TRBJ2-4, the full variable domain is ETGVTQSPTHLIKTRGQQVTLRCSSQSGHNTVSWYQQALGQGPQFIFQYYREEENGRGNFPPRFSGLQFPNYSSELNVNALELDDSALYLCASSLGTGGTKNIQYFGAGTRLSVL.

The chain employs TRBV30 and TRBJ2-7; D possibly corresponds to TRBD2 (5 bases). Trimming removed 2 bases from V and 6 bases from J, with 26 bases in between. There are 17 residues in the CDR3. CDR1 GTSNPN and CDR2 SVGIG come from the germline V gene (reference sequence). The chain's CDR3 is CAWSPGSFGVIPTEQYF. CDR3 bases: TGTGCCTGGAGTCCGGGGTCGTTTGGGGTAATCCCCACCGAGCAGTACTTC.

This clonotype was seen only a few times. The V call is TRBV6-4, the J call TRBJ2-4; 8 positions agree with TRBD1. Per the germline V gene, CDR1 is MRHNA and CDR2 is SNTAGT. Germline trimming cut 6 bases from V and 3 bases from J; bases unmatched to any gene: 10. This CDR3 has 16 residues. CDR3 coding DNA: TGTGCCAGCAGCGAACGACAGGGGACGTACAAAAACATTCAGTACTTC. This gives the protein CASSERQGTYKNIQYF.

V gene TRBV12-3 or TRBV12-4 combines with J gene TRBJ1-5; TRBD1 agrees at 7 bases. The CDR3 has 14 amino acids. The junction had 6 bases not matched to a gene; V was cut back by 5 bases and J by 5 bases. For the CDR3, the DNA is TGTGCCAGCAGTCAAGGACAGGCCCATCAGCCCCAGCATTTT. Translated, it gives CASSQGQAHQPQHF.

This chain joins TRBV16 and TRBJ1-1; D is undetermined. Trimming removed 0 bases from V and 8 bases from J, with 7 bases in between. Germline V gene lookup returns CDR1 KGHSY and CDR2 FQNENV. The CDR3 length is 12 residues. CDR3 in DNA: TGTGCCAGCAGCCAATCGGGCGGCGAAGCTTTCTTT. It yields the protein CASSQSGGEAFF.

The gene calls are TRBV12-3 or TRBV12-4 and TRBJ1-1; D is ambiguous. V dropped 7 bases and J dropped 0 bases, with 12 bases sitting between them. The CDR3 sequence is 14 residues long. CDR3 in DNA: TGTGCCAGCACCGGCCAGATCATGAACACTGAAGCTTTCTTT. Protein sequence: CASTGQIMNTEAFF.

The chain has TRBV29-1 and TRBJ2-7, with 8 bases that match TRBD1. Losses at the gene ends were 4 bases for V and 7 bases for J; bases not matched to a gene: 9. There are 13 residues in the CDR3. Germline lookup yields CDR1 SQVTM and CDR2 ANQGSEA. In nucleotides, the CDR3 is TGCAGCGTTGTTACGGGACAGGACTCTGAGCAGTACTTC. This sequence encodes CSVVTGQDSEQYF.

The J gene is TRBJ2-4, the V gene TRBV11-3; D is uncertain. Trimming shortened V by 0 bases and J by 8 bases, and 8 bases separated the two germline ends. The CDR3 extends over 13 amino acids. Per the germline V gene, CDR1 is SGHNT and CDR2 is YENEEA. This CDR3 is CASSLDDGDIQYF. CDR3 nucleotides: TGTGCCAGCAGCTTAGACGACGGTGACATTCAGTACTTC.

As regards this clonotype: Just one base apart from a much larger clone, this may be a read error. The rearrangement links TRBV14 to TRBJ2-1; possible D gene TRBD1, 5 bases. The V and J ends lost 6 bases and 4 bases respectively, with 10 bases between them. The CDR3 runs to 13 residues. In germline, CDR1 is SGHDN, CDR2 FVKESK. The CDR3 loop is CASSCRVYNEQFF. For the CDR3, the DNA is TGTGCCAGCAGTTGCAGGGTTTACAATGAGCAGTTCTTC.

This sequence joins TRBV12-3 or TRBV12-4 and TRBJ2-3; 7 bases map to TRBD2. The CDR3 is 17 amino acids. With 5 bases clipped from V and 6 bases from J, the junction kept 17 bases outside the gene matches. This CDR3 is CASSPSGITGGGDTQYF. The CDR3 DNA is TGTGCCAGCAGTCCAAGCGGCATCACCGGGGGAGGGGATACGCAGTATTTT.

In DNA, the CDR3 is TGTGCCAGCAGCGTAGAGGCAGGGGGCCCCTACGAGCAGTACTTC. Its translation: CASSVEAGGPYEQYF. The chain joins TRBV9 to TRBJ2-7, with TRBD1 identical over 8 bases. CDR3 size: 15 residues. CDR1 and CDR2 (germline): SGDLS, YYNGEE. Unmatched junction bases numbered 4, after V lost 0 bases and J lost 2 bases.

This chain connects TRBV7-8 to TRBJ2-4; D gene uncertain. The CDR3 length is 13 residues. Looked up from germline, CDR1 is SGHVS and CDR2 is FQNEAQ. V dropped 2 bases and J dropped 1 base, with 3 bases sitting between them. The CDR3: CASSLSAKNIQYF. CDR3 coding DNA: TGTGCCAGCAGCTTATCGGCCAAAAACATTCAGTACTTC.

The rearrangement joins TRBV29-1 to TRBJ2-3; D not resolved. The CDR3 consists of 11 residues. Trimming took off 5 bases at V and 5 bases at J, with 8 bases between the two ends. Germline V CDR1 and CDR2: SQVTM, ANQGSEA. CDR3 in amino acids: CSVTTGDTQYF. The CDR3 DNA is TGCAGCGTTACTACCGGAGATACGCAGTATTTT.

This clonotype has only one observation. V and J are TRBV11-1 and TRBJ2-2; no firm D call. V shed 4 bases and J shed 5 bases, with 8 bases lying between them. The CDR3 covers 13 residues. From germline, CDR1 is SGHAT and CDR2 FQDESV (reference sequence). The CDR3 protein is CASSSEKTGELFF. CDR3 bases: TGTGCCAGCAGCTCGGAAAAGACCGGGGAGCTGTTTTTT. Filled out from reference TRBV11-1 and TRBJ2-2, the complete variable domain reads EAEVAQSPRYKITEKSQAVAFWCDPISGHATLYWYRQILGQGPELLVQFQDESVVDDSQLPKDRFSAERLKGVDSTLKIQPAELGDSAMYLCASSSEKTGELFFGEGSRLTVL.

This clonotype has more than one count but fewer than ten. The chain couples TRBV15 to TRBJ2-7; D call uncertain. The CDR3 extends over 15 amino acids. Trimming cost V 0 bases and J 4 bases, with 13 bases left between them. The V gene's germline CDR1 is LNHNV and CDR2 YYDKDF (reference sequence). The chain's CDR3 is CATSRDSALGYEQYF. The CDR3 DNA follows: TGTGCCACCAGCAGAGATTCCGCGTTGGGATACGAGCAGTACTTC.